The sequence of this T cell receptor beta chain was determined in a study of CD8 T cells in Susac syndrome. Across the whole study: Blood was drawn from Susac syndrome patients while they were therapy-naive, on corticosteroids, or on intravenous immunoglobulin alone. Overall study results and limits: In total CD8+ repertoires, over 15 Susac-specific public clones were detected, and CD8+ TEMRA repertoires contained four or five.

The RNA, roughly 0.5 to 1 ug, was put through reverse transcription using random hexamers. An immunoSEQ multiplex PCR amplified TCR beta CDR3 over 54 Vbeta and 13 Jbeta. TCRdb ran MiXCR on the immunoSEQ multiplex PCR reads and lists one entry per CDR3 protein. The top ten clones hold roughly 0.2% of a sample with about 150,000 distinct CDR3 sequences, 95% of them seen once. Comments on this clonotype: Its antigen is as yet unknown.

Sequenced: CD8+ T cells from PBMCs. The receptor was derived from a human donor with Susac syndrome.

The CDR3 loop is CASSVRQGAGEQYF. Here the CDR3 DNA reads TGTGCCAGCAGTGTCCGACAGGGGGCTGGTGAGCAGTACTTC. The chain carries TRBV12-3 or TRBV12-4 and TRBJ2-7; 10 positions match TRBD1. The trim removed 5 bases at V and 7 bases at J, leaving 8 bases unmatched. The CDR3 has 14 amino acids.